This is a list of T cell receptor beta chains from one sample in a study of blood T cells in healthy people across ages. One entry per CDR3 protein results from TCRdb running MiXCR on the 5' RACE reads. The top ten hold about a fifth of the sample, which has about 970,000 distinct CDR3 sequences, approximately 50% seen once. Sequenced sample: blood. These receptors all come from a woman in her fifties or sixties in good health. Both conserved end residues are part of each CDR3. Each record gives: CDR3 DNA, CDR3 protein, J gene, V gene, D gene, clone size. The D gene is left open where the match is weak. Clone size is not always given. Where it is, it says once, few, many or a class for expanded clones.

CDR3 DNA: TGCGCCAGCAGCTTAACCACAGGGGACCGGCGGGAGCTGTTTTTT; CDR3 protein: CASSLTTGDRRELFF; J gene: TRBJ2-2; V gene: TRBV5-1; D gene: TRBD1; clone size: .
CDR3 DNA: TGTGCCAGCAGTCGAAGCGGGGGAGGACGGGAGACCCAGTACTTC; CDR3 protein: CASSRSGGGRETQYF; J gene: TRBJ2-5; V gene: TRBV6-5; D gene: TRBD2; clone size: few
CDR3 DNA: TGTGCCAGCAGCTCCGGTGAACTGAACACTGAAGCTTTCTTT; CDR3 protein: CASSSGELNTEAFF; J gene: TRBJ1-1; V gene: TRBV7-9; D gene: .; clone size: .
CDR3 DNA: TGTGCCAGTCTACCCCTGGGGGGGCGGACCTACTACGAGCAGTACTTC; CDR3 protein: CASLPLGGRTYYEQYF; J gene: TRBJ2-7; V gene: TRBV12-3/TRBV12-4; D gene: .; clone size: .
CDR3 DNA: TGTGCCAGCAGAGCTAGCGGGAGAGGTGGCGAGCAGTACTTC; CDR3 protein: CASRASGRGGEQYF; J gene: TRBJ2-7; V gene: TRBV6-4; D gene: TRBD2; clone size: few
CDR3 DNA: TGCAGCGTTGGGGCCAATGAGCAGTTCTTC; CDR3 protein: CSVGANEQFF; J gene: TRBJ2-1; V gene: TRBV29-1; D gene: .; clone size: few
CDR3 DNA: TGTGCCAGCAGTTACTCGGCCGGGACTAGCGGGGGAAAAATGGAGACCCAGTACTTC; CDR3 protein: CASSYSAGTSGGKMETQYF; J gene: TRBJ2-5; V gene: TRBV6-5; D gene: TRBD2; clone size: .
CDR3 DNA: TGTGCCAGCAGTTTAAAGAGGGCAGCCCATGGCTACACCTTC; CDR3 protein: CASSLKRAAHGYTF; J gene: TRBJ1-2; V gene: TRBV28; D gene: .; clone size: few
CDR3 DNA: TGCGCCAGCAGCATGATGGGAGAGCGGTACTTC; CDR3 protein: CASSMMGERYF; J gene: TRBJ2-1; V gene: TRBV5-1; D gene: .; clone size: .
CDR3 DNA: TGCAGTGCTAAACAGCGATCGAACACCGGGGAGCTGTTTTTT; CDR3 protein: CSAKQRSNTGELFF; J gene: TRBJ2-2; V gene: TRBV20-1; D gene: .; clone size: .
CDR3 DNA: TGTGCCAGCAGCTTTAGGGCGGGACAGGGTTTTCTGGGGAGTAAAGAGCAGTACTTC; CDR3 protein: CASSFRAGQGFLGSKEQYF; J gene: TRBJ2-7; V gene: TRBV7-2; D gene: TRBD1; clone size: .
CDR3 DNA: TGTGCCAGCAGTCTGCGGATAGGCCAGACGACAACAGATACGCAGTATTTT; CDR3 protein: CASSLRIGQTTTDTQYF; J gene: TRBJ2-3; V gene: TRBV28; D gene: .; clone size: .
CDR3 DNA: TGTGCCAGCAGCTTAGGACAGGCCTTCTACGAGCAGTACTTC; CDR3 protein: CASSLGQAFYEQYF; J gene: TRBJ2-7; V gene: TRBV11-2; D gene: .; clone size: few
CDR3 DNA: TGTGCCAGCAGGCGGGACAGGGCTTCAGATACGCAGTATTTT; CDR3 protein: CASRRDRASDTQYF; J gene: TRBJ2-3; V gene: TRBV12-3/TRBV12-4; D gene: TRBD1; clone size: .
CDR3 DNA: TGTGCCAGCAGCTTAGTTGGGGAGTCCTACAATGAGCAGTACTTC; CDR3 protein: CASSLVGESYNEQYF; J gene: TRBJ2-5; V gene: TRBV7-2; D gene: .; clone size: .
CDR3 DNA: TGCAGGGCTACGCAGGCCGTGGGACAGTTCTTC; CDR3 protein: CRATQAVGQFF; J gene: TRBJ2-1; V gene: TRBV20-1; D gene: .; clone size: .
CDR3 DNA: TGTGCCAGCAGCCCCGGGACGTACACTACGCAGTATTTT; CDR3 protein: CASSPGTYTTQYF; J gene: TRBJ2-3; V gene: TRBV7-2; D gene: .; clone size: few
CDR3 DNA: TGTGCCAGCAGCGACCGGACAGCCTCTGGGGCCAACGTCCTGACTTTC; CDR3 protein: CASSDRTASGANVLTF; J gene: TRBJ2-6; V gene: TRBV5-8; D gene: .; clone size: .
CDR3 DNA: TGCAGTGCGAGAGGGAAGACTGGGTATGGCTACACCTTC; CDR3 protein: CSARGKTGYGYTF; J gene: TRBJ1-2; V gene: TRBV20-1; D gene: .; clone size: .
CDR3 DNA: TGTGCCAGCCTCCTCCGAGCGGGAGGCCCCCGAGAGACCCAGTACTTC; CDR3 protein: CASLLRAGGPRETQYF; J gene: TRBJ2-5; V gene: TRBV12-3/TRBV12-4; D gene: TRBD2; clone size: few
CDR3 DNA: TGCGCCAGCAGCAGACTAGCGGGAGGTCAGGACATTCAGTACTTC; CDR3 protein: CASSRLAGGQDIQYF; J gene: TRBJ2-4; V gene: TRBV4-3; D gene: TRBD2; clone size: .